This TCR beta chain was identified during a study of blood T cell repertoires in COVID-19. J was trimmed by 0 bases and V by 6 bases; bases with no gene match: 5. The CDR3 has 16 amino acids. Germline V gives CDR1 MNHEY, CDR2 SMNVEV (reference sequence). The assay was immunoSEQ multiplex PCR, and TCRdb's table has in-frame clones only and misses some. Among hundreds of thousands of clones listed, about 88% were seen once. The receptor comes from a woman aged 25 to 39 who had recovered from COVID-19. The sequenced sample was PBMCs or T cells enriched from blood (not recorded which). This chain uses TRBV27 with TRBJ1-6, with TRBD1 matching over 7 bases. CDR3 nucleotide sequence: TGTGCCAGCAGGGACAGGTTGAGCTCCTATAATTCACCCCTCCACTTT. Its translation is CASRDRLSSYNSPLHF.